The 29 T cell receptor beta chains below all came from one sample that was sequenced in a study of cytomegalovirus exposure and HLA in healthy donors. Both 60 Vbeta primers and 13 Jbeta primers went into the PCR. The assay was immunoSEQ multiplex PCR, and TCRdb's table has in-frame clones only and misses some. Of around 92,000 clones in the sample, more than 65% were seen once. The sample comprised PBMCs. These receptors were obtained from a girl aged 2-10 years in good health and CMV-seropositive.

V and J are TRBV11-2 and TRBJ2-1; possibly TRBD2 for D (5 bases). Trimming removed 2 bases at V and 6 bases at J, with 14 bases between. This CDR3 is 15 amino acids long. CDR1 and CDR2 (germline): SGHAT, FQNNGV. The CDR3 region is CASSLSLAGGNEQFF. The DNA of the CDR3 is TGTGCCAGCAGCTTATCTCTGGCGGGCGGCAATGAGCAGTTCTTC.

This clone has just one count. The chain links TRBV9 to TRBJ2-3, with D unresolved. This CDR3 spans 14 amino acids. V lost 2 bases and J 3 bases, leaving 10 bases between the germline ends. CDR1 and CDR2 (germline): SGDLS, YYNGEE. As DNA, the CDR3 is TGTGCCAGCAGCGTCCCACCACAAACAGATACGCAGTATTTT. It encodes CASSVPPQTDTQYF.

This clone has only one observation. The chain employs TRBV7-9 and TRBJ1-5; no clear D gene. The CDR3 consists of 13 residues. V lost 6 bases to trimming and J lost 6 bases, with 12 bases between them. The germline CDR1 and CDR2 sequences are SEHNR and FQNEAQ (reference sequence). The CDR3 here is CASSPSAGQPQHF. The CDR3 DNA follows: TGTGCCAGCAGTCCCAGCGCTGGTCAGCCCCAGCATTTT.

This chain uses TRBV2 with TRBJ1-1; D not certain. This CDR3 is built from 14 residues. The V gene's germline CDR1 is SNHLY and CDR2 FYNNEI. Trimming shortened V by 6 bases and J by 1 base, and 12 bases separated the two germline ends. The CDR3 region has the DNA TGTGCCAGCAGCCTAGAGGTACAGAACACTGAAGCTTTCTTT. Amino acid sequence: CASSLEVQNTEAFF.

This chain connects TRBV10-1 to TRBJ2-7, with 9 bases fitting TRBD1. V shed 3 bases, J shed 4 bases, and the junction held 4 bases outside the gene matches. This CDR3 is 14 amino acids long. The germline gives CDR1 WNHNN, CDR2 SYGVQD (reference sequence). CDR3: CASSDPGTGYEQYF. Here the CDR3 DNA reads TGCGCCAGCAGTGATCCTGGGACAGGGTACGAGCAGTACTTC.

The chain carries TRBV9 and TRBJ2-1; unclear D gene. With 0 bases removed from V and 6 bases from J, the gap between germline ends came to 16 bases. The V gene's germline CDR1 is SGDLS and CDR2 YYNGEE. The CDR3 has 16 residues. The CDR3 coding sequence is TGTGCCAGCAGCGTAGCTGACGGTGCATTAGCCAATGAGCAGTTCTTC. It translates to CASSVADGALANEQFF.

This rearrangement joins TRBV29-1 to TRBJ2-7, with 14 positions matching TRBD2. The ends lost 4 bases at V and 3 bases at J; junction bases unmatched: 11. The CDR3 length is 17 residues. Germline V gene lookup returns CDR1 SQVTM and CDR2 ANQGSEA. The CDR3 loop is CSVGGTSGSGGIYEQYF. Written as DNA, the CDR3 is TGCAGCGTTGGGGGGACTAGCGGGAGTGGGGGGATCTACGAGCAGTACTTC.

This rearrangement joins TRBV30 to TRBJ2-3; D remains unclear. CDR3 size: 11 residues. V was cut by 5 bases and J by 5 bases, with 8 bases left in between. Germline V gene lookup returns CDR1 GTSNPN and CDR2 SVGIG (reference sequence). The CDR3 here is CAWSSRDTQYF. The CDR3 coding sequence is TGTGCCTGGTCCTCCCGAGATACGCAGTATTTT.

This chain joins TRBV15 and TRBJ2-7; 8 positions agree with TRBD2. The CDR3 totals 13 residues. V shed 0 bases and J 7 bases; nucleotides not matched to a gene: 2. Germline CDR1 LNHNV, CDR2 YYDKDF (reference sequence). CDR3 sequence reads: CATSRDREGEQYF. The CDR3 DNA reads TGTGCCACCAGCAGAGATCGGGAGGGTGAGCAGTACTTC.

This chain connects TRBV29-1 to TRBJ2-5, with unresolved D. Germline CDR1 is SQVTM and CDR2 is ANQGSEA. Trimming pared 1 base from V and 4 bases from J, leaving 7 bases between. This CDR3 region has 12 residues. DNA of the CDR3: TGCAGCGTTGAAGTGGCCCGAGAGACCCAGTACTTC. Its translation: CSVEVARETQYF. Together with reference TRBV29-1 and TRBJ2-5, the CDR3 gives the full variable domain: SAVISQKPSRDICQRGTSLTIQCQVDSQVTMMFWYRQQPGQSLTLIATANQGSEATYESGFVIDKFPISRPNLTFSTLTVSNMSPEDSSIYLCSVEVARETQYFGPGTRLLVL.

The chain recombines TRBV30 with TRBJ2-7, with TRBD2 as a possible D gene (5 bases). Germline V CDR1 and CDR2: GTSNPN, SVGIG (reference sequence). The ends were cut back, 3 bases at V and 6 bases at J, with 9 bases in the middle. The CDR3 extends over 11 amino acids. The CDR3 sequence: CAWSTDFEQYF. CDR3 nucleotides: TGTGCCTGGAGCACGGACTTCGAGCAGTACTTC.

The V and J genes are TRBV30 and TRBJ1-4; no clear D gene. The CDR3 length is 12 residues. V lost 0 bases and J 8 bases, leaving 7 bases between the germline ends. The germline V gene encodes CDR1 GTSNPN and CDR2 SVGIG (reference sequence). CDR3: CAWSVSEEKLFF. CDR3 DNA: TGTGCCTGGAGTGTATCGGAGGAAAAACTGTTTTTT.

V usage is TRBV2 and J usage is TRBJ1-1; no reliable D call. Trimming removed 4 bases from V and 5 bases from J, with 5 bases in between. Germline lookup yields CDR1 SNHLY and CDR2 FYNNEI. CDR3 size: 11 residues. CDR3 protein: CASSVLTEAFF. The CDR3 region has the DNA TGTGCCAGCAGTGTATTGACTGAAGCTTTCTTT.

The chain recombines TRBV5-6 with TRBJ2-7; tentatively, D is TRBD2 (6 bases). The germline V gene encodes CDR1 SGHDT and CDR2 YYEEEE. Trimming cost V 5 bases and J 3 bases, with 12 bases left between them. This CDR3 is 13 amino acids long. CDR3 coding DNA: TGTGCCAGCAGTTGGGACTTAAACTACGAGCAGTACTTC. This translates into CASSWDLNYEQYF.

This chain links TRBV30 with TRBJ2-1; D not certain. The CDR3 consists of 12 residues. Trimming took 2 bases from V and 5 from J, leaving 7 bases between them. Germline V gene sequence: CDR1 GTSNPN, CDR2 SVGIG (reference sequence). The CDR3 is CAWSTENNEQFF. DNA of the CDR3: TGTGCCTGGAGTACGGAGAACAATGAGCAGTTCTTC.

The chain couples TRBV6-5 to TRBJ2-3; D is unclear. Trimming shortened V by 6 bases and J by 0 bases, and 7 bases separated the two germline ends. The CDR3 extends over 13 amino acids. The germline CDR1 and CDR2 sequences are MNHEY and SVGAGI. Here the CDR3 reads CASRAPSTDTQYF. The CDR3 DNA reads as TGTGCCAGCAGGGCTCCTAGCACAGATACGCAGTATTTT.

The rearrangement joins TRBV5-4 to TRBJ2-5; the match to TRBD2 covers 13 bases. CDR1 and CDR2 (germline): SGHNT, YYREEE (reference sequence). The CDR3 spans 16 residues. Losses at the gene ends were 5 bases for V and 5 bases for J; bases not matched to a gene: 9. This CDR3 reads CASSPGLAGRGETQYF. The DNA of the CDR3 is TGTGCCAGCAGTCCGGGACTAGCGGGAAGGGGGGAGACCCAGTACTTC.

This chain connects TRBV4-2 to TRBJ2-2; TRBD1 matches 7 bases. V trimming: 4 bases; J trimming: 6 bases; junction bases outside the gene matches: 8. Germline V gene sequence: CDR1 LGHNA, CDR2 YNFKEQ. This CDR3 has 15 residues. CDR3 DNA sequence: TGTGCCAGCAGCCTAGGACAGGCTTGGGCCGGGGAGCTGTTTTTT. Translation: CASSLGQAWAGELFF.

This chain uses TRBV6-5 with TRBJ2-2; maybe TRBD2 (5 bases). The CDR3 totals 15 residues. The germline gives CDR1 MNHEY, CDR2 SVGAGI. V gave up 4 bases and J gave up 5 bases, with 14 bases separating them. The CDR3 loop reads CASSFKGTGTGELFF. CDR3 in DNA: TGTGCCAGCAGTTTTAAGGGAACGGGGACCGGGGAGCTGTTTTTT.

V and J are TRBV6-4 and TRBJ2-6; D remains unclear. There are 16 residues in the CDR3. Between the trimmed V and J ends, which lost 0 bases and 4 bases, there was a span of 10 bases. Germline CDR1 MRHNA, CDR2 SNTAGT. The CDR3: CASSDSLSSGANVLTF. CDR3 DNA: TGTGCCAGCAGTGACTCGCTGAGCTCCGGGGCCAACGTCCTGACTTTC.

V is TRBV19 and J is TRBJ1-1, with unresolved D. Germline lookup yields CDR1 LNHDA and CDR2 SQIVND (reference sequence). CDR3 length: 13 amino acids. The V end lost 5 bases, the J end lost 1 base, and 8 bases lay between the germline ends. DNA of the CDR3: TGTGCCAGTAGTCTTACAAGGAACACTGAAGCTTTCTTT. It translates to CASSLTRNTEAFF.

This clone has just one count. V gene TRBV5-6 combines with J gene TRBJ1-2; D is possibly TRBD1 (6 bases). Germline assignment: CDR1 SGHDT and CDR2 YYEEEE. The CDR3 totals 15 residues. Trimming took 9 bases from V and 3 from J, leaving 21 bases between them. CDR3 protein: CATLAQGSTYYGYTF. The CDR3 DNA reads TGTGCCACCTTAGCACAGGGTTCGACATACTATGGCTACACCTTC. Complete variable domain (other parts from reference TRBV5-6 and TRBJ1-2): DAGVTQSPTHLIKTRGQQVTLRCSPKSGHDTVSWYQQALGQGPQFIFQYYEEEERQRGNFPDRFSGHQFPNYSSELNVNALLLGDSALYLCATLAQGSTYYGYTFGSGTRLTVV.

This chain links TRBV11-2 with TRBJ2-2; D uncertain. CDR3 length: 16 residues. V was cut by 1 base and J by 0 bases, with 9 bases left in between. Germline V gene lookup returns CDR1 SGHAT and CDR2 FQNNGV. CDR3 nucleotides: TGTGCCAGCAGCTTAGTTCTGGGCCCGAACACCGGGGAGCTGTTTTTT. Translation gives CASSLVLGPNTGELFF.

The chain joins TRBV5-1 to TRBJ1-2; D perhaps matches TRBD1 (5 bases). The CDR3 sequence is 14 residues long. The V end was cut by 4 bases, the J end by 8 bases, with 18 bases between. Germline loops: CDR1 SGHRS, CDR2 YFSETQ. CDR3 protein: CASSGSRELGGYTF. In DNA form, the CDR3 reads TGCGCCAGCAGCGGCTCCAGGGAACTCGGGGGCTACACCTTC.

The rearrangement uses TRBV19 and TRBJ2-7; D possibly corresponds to TRBD1 (6 bases). There are 14 residues in the CDR3. The V end lost 3 bases, the J end lost 5 bases, and 14 bases lay between the germline ends. CDR1 LNHDA and CDR2 SQIVND come from the germline V gene (reference sequence). The CDR3 spells CASSIGTRGHEQYF. Written as DNA, the CDR3 is TGTGCCAGTAGTATCGGAACCAGGGGACACGAGCAGTACTTC.

The V call is TRBV5-4, the J call TRBJ2-1, with 14 nucleotides matching TRBD2. The germline CDR1 and CDR2 sequences are SGHNT and YYREEE (reference sequence). The CDR3 consists of 15 residues. V shed 4 bases and J 10 bases; nucleotides not matched to a gene: 7. This CDR3 is CASSPGLAGEWEQFF. The CDR3, as DNA: TGTGCCAGCAGCCCGGGACTAGCGGGAGAGTGGGAGCAGTTCTTC. Combining the CDR3 with reference TRBV5-4 and TRBJ2-1 gives the whole variable domain ETGVTQSPTHLIKTRGQQVTLRCSSQSGHNTVSWYQQALGQGPQFIFQYYREEENGRGNFPPRFSGLQFPNYSSELNVNALELDDSALYLCASSPGLAGEWEQFFGPGTRLTVL.

This chain uses TRBV7-2 with TRBJ1-2; possibly TRBD1 for D (6 bases). The V gene lost 1 base and the J gene lost 6 bases, with 12 bases spanning the gap. CDR1 SGHTA and CDR2 FQGNSA come from the germline V gene. The CDR3 runs to 14 residues. The CDR3 is CASSLGKGGNGYTF. In DNA form, the CDR3 reads TGTGCCAGCAGCTTAGGAAAAGGGGGAAATGGCTACACCTTC.

The chain joins TRBV7-2 to TRBJ2-7; 8 bases are a match to TRBD2. This CDR3 has 15 residues. Trimming cost V 4 bases and J 0 bases; bases outside gene matches: 5. CDR1 is SGHTA and CDR2 is FQGNSA in the germline V gene. Written as DNA, the CDR3 is TGTGCCAGCAGCTCCCCGGCGGGAGGCTCCTACGAGCAGTACTTC. Translating gives CASSSPAGGSYEQYF.

This chain connects TRBV5-4 to TRBJ2-3; TRBD2 matches 10 bases. Germline CDR1 SGHNT, CDR2 YYREEE (reference sequence). Trimming at V came to 3 bases and at J to 0 bases, leaving 1 base not matched to a gene. This CDR3 is built from 15 residues. The CDR3 sequence: CASSSAGGSTDTQYF. For the CDR3, the DNA is TGTGCCAGCAGCTCAGCGGGGGGGAGCACAGATACGCAGTATTTT.